This passage covers 16 T cell receptor beta chains from one sample sequenced in a study of cytomegalovirus exposure and HLA in healthy donors. Using immunoSEQ multiplex PCR, the repertoire was profiled, and TCRdb retains in-frame clones only, with some absent. Here the sample spans about 71,000 clones, around 96% being singletons. Sequenced input: PBMCs. The receptor source for this set is a young man in good health and CMV-seropositive.

This sequence joins TRBV9 and TRBJ2-1, with a tentative D call TRBD2 (5 bases). Germline V gives CDR1 SGDLS, CDR2 YYNGEE. The CDR3 covers 13 residues. With 2 bases removed from V and 9 bases from J, the gap between germline ends came to 12 bases. CDR3 coding DNA: TGTGCCAGCAGCGTTGGGCTAGCTGGTGAGCAGTTCTTC. Translating gives CASSVGLAGEQFF.

The V call is TRBV6-1, the J call TRBJ1-1; 8 bases are shared with TRBD1. This CDR3 comprises 13 residues. After removal of 6 bases from V and 7 bases from J, the junction contained 7 bases not matched to a gene. Germline values: CDR1 MNHNS, CDR2 SASEGT. CDR3 sequence: CASRRQGAGEAFF. The CDR3 DNA sequence: TGTGCCAGCAGGAGGCAGGGGGCCGGTGAAGCTTTCTTT.

The chain uses TRBV6-5 and TRBJ2-7; no clear D. The germline V and J ends were trimmed by 0 bases and 3 bases, with 12 bases remaining between them. The CDR3 is made up of 15 amino acids. Germline lookup yields CDR1 MNHEY and CDR2 SVGAGI. For the CDR3, the DNA is TGTGCCAGCAGTTACTCCGATCCAGGATTCTACGAGCAGTACTTC. Protein product: CASSYSDPGFYEQYF.

The V gene is TRBV14, the J gene TRBJ2-3; TRBD2 matches 7 bases. V shed 2 bases and J 10 bases; nucleotides not matched to a gene: 12. This CDR3 has 15 amino acids. CDR1 SGHDN and CDR2 FVKESK come from the germline V gene. The CDR3 sequence is CASSQMVGLPHSQYF. In DNA, the CDR3 is TGTGCCAGCAGCCAAATGGTGGGACTACCTCACTCGCAGTATTTT.

J is TRBJ2-7 and V is TRBV19; 9 nucleotides line up with TRBD1. The CDR3 is made up of 14 amino acids. In germline, CDR1 is LNHDA, CDR2 SQIVND (reference sequence). V was clipped by 7 bases and J by 3 bases; unmatched bases: 7. The CDR3 DNA is TGTGCCAGTACCGACCCGGGACAGGGCTACGAGCAGTACTTC. It translates to CASTDPGQGYEQYF. The entire variable domain, with the rest obtained from reference TRBV19 and TRBJ2-7, is as follows: DGGITQSPKYLFRKEGQNVTLSCEQNLNHDAMYWYRQDPGQGLRLIYYSQIVNDFQKGDIAEGYSVSREKKESFPLTVTSAQKNPTAFYLCASTDPGQGYEQYFGPGTRLTVT.

This sequence joins TRBV5-1 and TRBJ2-6; D remains ambiguous. The germline CDR1 and CDR2 sequences are SGHRS and YFSETQ. This CDR3 comprises 17 residues. V lost 1 base and J 1 base, leaving 12 bases between the germline ends. CDR3 loop: CASSLLPGRSGANVLTF. The CDR3 region has the DNA TGCGCCAGCAGCTTGCTTCCGGGTAGGTCTGGGGCCAACGTCCTGACTTTC.

The chain employs TRBV28 and TRBJ2-2; 12 bases are a match to TRBD2. V lost 3 bases and J lost 5; bases outside the gene matches: 1. The germline CDR1 and CDR2 sequences are MDHEN and SYDVKM. The CDR3 contains 15 residues. The CDR3 protein is CASSFGTSGTGELFF. DNA of the CDR3: TGTGCCAGCAGTTTTGGGACTAGCGGGACCGGGGAGCTGTTTTTT.

This clone was seen just once. The chain carries TRBV6-5 and TRBJ2-3; possible D gene TRBD2, 6 bases. CDR3 length equals 13 residues. Germline V gene lookup returns CDR1 MNHEY and CDR2 SVGAGI. The ends were cut back, 7 bases at V and 4 bases at J, with 12 bases in the middle. The CDR3 nucleotides read TGTGCCAGCAAGGAGGGATGGTCAGATACGCAGTATTTT. Translating gives CASKEGWSDTQYF.

The J gene is TRBJ1-1, the V gene TRBV10-3; a weak D match, TRBD1 (5 bases). Germline V gene sequence: CDR1 ENHRY, CDR2 SYGVKD. V was shortened by 4 bases and J by 7 bases, with 7 bases between the two germline ends. This CDR3 is 11 amino acids long. The CDR3 DNA follows: TGTGCCATCAGTGGGGGCGGTGAAGCTTTCTTT. The encoded protein is CAISGGGEAFF.

The chain joins TRBV28 to TRBJ2-7; maybe TRBD1 (6 bases). Germline CDR1 and CDR2: MDHEN and SYDVKM. V lost 6 bases to trimming and J lost 2 bases, with 11 bases between them. The CDR3 runs 13 residues. In DNA, the CDR3 is TGTGCCAGCAGGCCCCAGGGGACCTACGAGCAGTACTTC. Encoded protein: CASRPQGTYEQYF.

This clone showed up just once. The chain couples TRBV19 to TRBJ2-2; TRBD1 matches at 8 bases. V shed 10 bases, J shed 6 bases, and the junction held 10 bases outside the gene matches. This CDR3 has 14 amino acids. In germline, CDR1 is LNHDA, CDR2 SQIVND (reference sequence). CDR3 residues: CATQTGAFPGELFF. CDR3 nucleotide sequence: TGTGCCACTCAGACAGGGGCCTTCCCCGGGGAGCTGTTTTTT.

The chain couples TRBV27 to TRBJ2-2; D possibly corresponds to TRBD2 (6 bases). The V end was cut by 1 base, the J end by 4 bases, with 19 bases between. Germline CDR1 reads MNHEY; CDR2 reads SMNVEV (reference sequence). This CDR3 contains 18 residues. The CDR3 DNA follows: TGTGCCAGCAGTTTATACGGGGCTAGCGCGACTTCCACCGGGGAGCTGTTTTTT. It encodes CASSLYGASATSTGELFF.

The rearrangement joins TRBV12-5 to TRBJ2-3; a weak D match, TRBD1 (6 bases). Germline CDR1 reads LGHNT; CDR2 reads FRNRAP. The V end lost 5 bases, the J end lost 5 bases, and 11 bases lay between the germline ends. The CDR3 totals 13 residues. The CDR3 loop is CASGTQGRDTQYF. CDR3 nucleotides: TGTGCTAGTGGTACCCAGGGGCGAGATACGCAGTATTTT.

The CDR3 DNA sequence: TGTGCCAGCAGCGAGGGGGTGCCGATAGGAAACACCATATATTTT. Protein: CASSEGVPIGNTIYF. V is TRBV9 and J is TRBJ1-3; D possibly corresponds to TRBD1 (6 bases). Per germline, CDR1 SGDLS and CDR2 YYNGEE. The CDR3 runs to 15 residues. V lost 3 bases to trimming and J lost 4 bases, with 14 bases between them.

The chain couples TRBV2 to TRBJ1-1; 7 nucleotides match TRBD1. V lost 6 bases and J lost 4; bases outside the gene matches: 8. The CDR3 extends over 14 amino acids. The germline V gene encodes CDR1 SNHLY and CDR2 FYNNEI. CDR3 coding DNA: TGTGCCAGCAGACTGACAGGGTCGAGCACTGAAGCTTTCTTT. Translating gives CASRLTGSSTEAFF.

A single count supports this clone. The chain recombines TRBV7-3 with TRBJ2-1; a weak D match, TRBD2 (6 bases). The CDR3 covers 15 residues. The germline gives CDR1 SGHTA, CDR2 FQGTGA. V was clipped by 4 bases and J by 6 bases, with 16 bases between them. The CDR3 here is CASSSEMTSFNEQFF. The CDR3 DNA sequence: TGTGCCAGCAGCTCCGAAATGACTAGTTTCAATGAGCAGTTCTTC. Filled out from reference TRBV7-3 and TRBJ2-1, the complete variable domain reads GAGVSQTPSNKVTEKGKYVELRCDPISGHTALYWYRQSLGQGPEFLIYFQGTGAADDSGLPNDRFFAVRPEGSVSTLKIQRTERGDSAVYLCASSSEMTSFNEQFFGPGTRLTVL.